Below are 15 T cell receptor beta chains sequenced from a single sample in a study of chemoradiotherapy in HPV16-positive cancers. The repertoire was sequenced with immunoSEQ multiplex PCR; TCRdb's copy has only in-frame clones and lacks some. The sample shows some 9,900 clones, about 80% of them seen only once. The starting material was tumor tissue, obtained from a patient who underwent chemoradiotherapy. The receptor set was obtained from a human donor with HPV-associated anogenital cancer.

V gene TRBV19 combines with J gene TRBJ1-3, with 7 nucleotides matching TRBD1. Germline assignment: CDR1 LNHDA and CDR2 SQIVND (reference sequence). The CDR3 is 14 amino acids. The trim removed 2 bases at V and 2 bases at J, leaving 0 bases unmatched. The CDR3: CASSITGAGNTIYF. The CDR3, as DNA: TGTGCCAGTAGTATAACAGGGGCTGGAAACACCATATATTTT.

The CDR3 DNA reads TGTGCCAGCAGCTTATGGGGGGGCCGCGACAATGAGCAGTTCTTC. Its protein product is CASSLWGGRDNEQFF. V gene TRBV11-2 combines with J gene TRBJ2-1, with TRBD2 as a possible D gene (7 bases). Trimming took off 2 bases at V and 5 bases at J, with 13 bases between the two ends. The CDR3 contains 15 residues. CDR1 is SGHAT and CDR2 is FQNNGV in the germline V gene.

The gene calls are TRBV28 and TRBJ1-5; D call uncertain. Trimming shortened V by 1 base and J by 2 bases, and 9 bases separated the two germline ends. This CDR3 is built from 15 residues. Germline loops: CDR1 MDHEN, CDR2 SYDVKM. The CDR3 DNA reads TGTGCCAGCAGTTTATCCCGGACGGGCAATCAGCCCCAGCATTTT. Translated: CASSLSRTGNQPQHF.

The table lists this clone with a few counts. The rearrangement uses TRBV5-1 and TRBJ2-7; a weak D match, TRBD1 (6 bases). Trimming left V 4 bases short and J 1 base short, with 12 bases between. Germline values: CDR1 SGHRS, CDR2 YFSETQ. This CDR3 contains 14 residues. The CDR3 region is CASSTDGQSYEQYF. Written as DNA, the CDR3 is TGCGCCAGCAGCACTGATGGACAGTCCTACGAGCAGTACTTC.

V usage is TRBV9 and J usage is TRBJ1-2; 9 bases align to TRBD1. The CDR3 loop spans 16 amino acids. CDR1 is SGDLS and CDR2 is YYNGEE in the germline V gene. The trim removed 4 bases at V and 8 bases at J, leaving 15 bases unmatched. CDR3 loop: CASSPRQGVGIEGYTF. CDR3 bases: TGTGCCAGCAGCCCGAGACAGGGGGTTGGTATCGAGGGCTACACCTTC. The full variable domain, completed using reference TRBV9 and TRBJ1-2, is DSGVTQTPKHLITATGQRVTLRCSPRSGDLSVYWYQQSLDQGLQFLIQYYNGEERAKGNILERFSAQQFPDLHSELNLSSLELGDSALYFCASSPRQGVGIEGYTFGSGTRLTVV.

The chain employs TRBV2 and TRBJ1-2, with D possibly being TRBD1 (6 bases). The V gene's germline CDR1 is SNHLY and CDR2 FYNNEI. Deletions cut 4 bases from V and 7 bases from J, with 16 bases between. The CDR3 runs to 14 residues. The CDR3 nucleotides read TGTGCCAGCAGTGCAGTTACAGGGAGGGCTGGCTACACCTTC. Its translation is CASSAVTGRAGYTF.

The chain recombines TRBV7-3 with TRBJ2-2, with 11 bases lining up with TRBD2. Germline V gives CDR1 SGHTA, CDR2 FQGTGA. V was clipped by 4 bases and J by 5 bases; unmatched bases: 3. The CDR3 sequence is 15 residues long. CDR3: CASSSGTSGTGELFF. The CDR3 DNA sequence: TGTGCCAGCAGCTCCGGGACTAGCGGTACCGGGGAGCTGTTTTTT.

The chain carries TRBV9 and TRBJ2-3; 10 bases map to TRBD1. CDR1 and CDR2 from the germline V gene are SGDLS and YYNGEE. The CDR3 has 17 amino acids. V lost 4 bases to trimming and J lost 3 bases; unmatched junction nucleotides: 11. CDR3: CASSPLFGTGVTDTQYF. The CDR3 coding sequence is TGTGCCAGCAGCCCCTTATTCGGGACAGGGGTAACAGATACGCAGTATTTT.

This sequence joins TRBV11-2 and TRBJ1-5, with D unresolved. The V and J ends lost 0 bases and 4 bases respectively, with 4 bases between them. The V gene's germline CDR1 is SGHAT and CDR2 FQNNGV. The CDR3 is 13 amino acids. CDR3 coding DNA: TGTGCCAGCAGCTTAGACGAGAATCAGCCCCAGCATTTT. Its protein product is CASSLDENQPQHF.

This chain joins TRBV5-1 and TRBJ2-7, with 7 bases aligning to TRBD1. The CDR3 totals 13 residues. J gave up 3 bases and V 7 bases, and 7 bases lay outside the gene matches. Germline CDR1 reads SGHRS; CDR2 reads YFSETQ. Here the CDR3 reads CASRLAGGYEQYF. CDR3 sequence (DNA): TGCGCCAGCCGACTTGCAGGGGGCTACGAGCAGTACTTC.

About this clone itself: Additional DNA sequences in this sample encode the identical CDR3. The chain employs TRBV28 and TRBJ2-6; D is ambiguous. Germline loops: CDR1 MDHEN, CDR2 SYDVKM. The CDR3 extends over 16 amino acids. Trimming removed 2 bases from V and 0 bases from J, with 8 bases in between. The CDR3 DNA follows: TGTGCCAGCAGTTTAATGGCGTTCTCTGGGGCCAACGTCCTGACTTTC. Translating gives CASSLMAFSGANVLTF. The full variable domain, with the rest looked up from reference TRBV28 and TRBJ2-6, is DVKVTQSSRYLVKRTGEKVFLECVQDMDHENMFWYRQDPGLGLRLIYFSYDVKMKEKGDIPEGYSVSREKKERFSLILESASTNQTSMYLCASSLMAFSGANVLTFGAGSRLTVL.

CDR3 region: CSVRADVLTEAFF. Written as DNA, the CDR3 is TGCAGCGTTCGGGCAGACGTCTTGACTGAAGCTTTCTTT. The chain combines TRBV29-1 with TRBJ1-1; D is uncertain. The CDR3 is 13 residues long. Between the trimmed V and J ends, which lost 5 bases and 5 bases, there was a span of 15 bases. Germline V gene sequence: CDR1 SQVTM, CDR2 ANQGSEA.

The chain links TRBV6-1 to TRBJ1-5, with TRBD1 matching over 8 bases. V shed 5 bases, J shed 6 bases, and the junction held 6 bases outside the gene matches. The germline gives CDR1 MNHNS, CDR2 SASEGT. The CDR3 extends over 14 amino acids. CDR3 protein: CASSSDRVGQPQHF. CDR3 nucleotide sequence: TGTGCCAGCAGTTCGGACAGGGTGGGTCAGCCCCAGCATTTT.

This chain connects TRBV30 to TRBJ2-2, with TRBD1 matching 11 bases. Germline CDR1 GTSNPN, CDR2 SVGIG (reference sequence). The CDR3 consists of 15 residues. V trimming: 2 bases; J trimming: 6 bases; junction bases outside the gene matches: 5. The CDR3 DNA sequence: TGTGCCTGGAGTAGGGGACAGGGGGACGCCGGGGAGCTGTTTTTT. It encodes CAWSRGQGDAGELFF.

J is TRBJ2-1 and V is TRBV10-3; perhaps D is TRBD1 or TRBD2 (7 bases each). The CDR3 length is 16 residues. With 4 bases removed from V and 4 bases from J, the gap between germline ends came to 17 bases. Germline CDR1 reads ENHRY; CDR2 reads SYGVKD. As DNA, the CDR3 is TGTGCCATCAGTGGACCGACAGGGAGGGTATACAATGAGCAGTTCTTC. Its translation: CAISGPTGRVYNEQFF.